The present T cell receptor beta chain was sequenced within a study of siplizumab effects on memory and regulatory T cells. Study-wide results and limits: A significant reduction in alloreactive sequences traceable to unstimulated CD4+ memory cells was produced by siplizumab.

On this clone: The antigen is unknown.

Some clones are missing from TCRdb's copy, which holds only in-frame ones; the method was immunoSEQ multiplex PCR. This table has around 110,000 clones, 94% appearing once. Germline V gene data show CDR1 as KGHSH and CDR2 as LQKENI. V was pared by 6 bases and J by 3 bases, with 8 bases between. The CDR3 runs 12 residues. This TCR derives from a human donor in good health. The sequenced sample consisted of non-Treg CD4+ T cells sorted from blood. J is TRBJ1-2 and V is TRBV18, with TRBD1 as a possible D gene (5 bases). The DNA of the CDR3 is TGTGCCAGCTCGGGACGGTACTATGGCTACACCTTC. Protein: CASSGRYYGYTF.